The T cell receptor beta chain described here comes from a study of technical replicates of blood from a handful of donors. TCRdb's copy holds only in-frame clones and misses some; the assay was immunoSEQ multiplex PCR. The data hold about 62,000 clones, with 89% observed a single time. After removal of 0 bases from V and 5 bases from J, the junction contained 10 bases not matched to a gene. Germline values: CDR1 LGHNA, CDR2 YNFKEQ. This CDR3 has 17 amino acids. In its sample, this clone was seen once. The TCR was taken from a human donor in good health. Some clones in this sample may be carry-over from other donors' samples. The J gene is TRBJ2-3, the V gene TRBV4-2; 8 nucleotides align to TRBD2. Sequenced sample: PBMCs. CDR3 in amino acids: CASSQESASGSRDTQYF. As DNA, the CDR3 is TGTGCCAGCAGCCAAGAGTCTGCTAGCGGGTCGAGAGATACGCAGTATTTT.